This T cell receptor (beta chain) was profiled in a study of T cells in Graves' hyperthyroidism and ophthalmopathy. Study as a whole: Peripheral blood samples were taken at initial diagnosis, prior to any treatment. Study-wide findings and caveats: Most thyroid clonotypes expanded above 0.001 were also detected in blood.

What was amplified from RNA transcripts were TCR beta CDR3 regions. First-round RT-PCR of the TCR CDR3 relied on the HTBI primer set. A single record per CDR3 protein comes from TCRdb applying MiXCR to the multiplex PCR reads. The sample holds around 720,000 distinct CDR3 sequences, over 35% seen once. This clonotype was counted a few times. The target antigen is unknown. CDR1 is WNHNN, CDR2 SYGVQD, per germline (reference sequence). J lost 1 base, V lost 10 bases, and 25 bases had no gene match. The CDR3 length is 23 residues. The study enrolled patients aged 18 to 65 with newly diagnosed hyperthyroidism of under 2 months' duration. Every diagnosis used clinical symptoms, serum thyroxine and TRAb, thyroid ultrasound and orbital computed tomography.

The TCR was taken from a woman between 35 and 50 years old with Graves' hyperthyroidism. The sample consisted of blood. The rearrangement links TRBV10-1 to TRBJ2-6; TRBD2 matches 13 bases. The CDR3 DNA is TGCGCCACCTCTCCCGGGACTAGCGGGGAGATGTCCCCACGAGGATCTGGGGCCAACGTCCTGACTTTC. Translation gives CATSPGTSGEMSPRGSGANVLTF.